The rows below give T cell receptor beta chains drawn from one sample of a study of T cells in Graves' hyperthyroidism and ophthalmopathy. TCRdb redid the calling of the multiplex PCR reads with MiXCR, one entry per CDR3 protein. The table shows around 520,000 distinct CDR3 sequences, with approximately 25% occurring only once. The specimen was blood. The receptors were gathered from a woman in her twenties or thirties with Graves' ophthalmopathy. Each CDR3 is given with its conserved first and last residue. Fields, in order: J gene, V gene, clone size, CDR3 length, D gene, CDR3 protein, CDR3 DNA. A D gene is named only where the DNA matches it firmly. Part of the rows lack a size; the others show once, few, many or a class for expanded clones.

TRBJ2-5	TRBV20-1	many	14	NA	CSARDGLAGETQYF	TGCAGTGCTAGGGATGGGCTAGCTGGAGAGACCCAGTACTTC
TRBJ2-5	TRBV28	many	14	TRBD2	CASISLGTTKTQYF	TGTGCCAGCATCTCTTTGGGGACTACGAAGACCCAGTACTTC
TRBJ2-2	TRBV7-3	many	19	TRBD2	CASSLTHPLAGENTGELFF	TGTGCCAGCAGCTTAACCCATCCTCTAGCGGGAGAGAACACCGGGGAGCTGTTTTTT
TRBJ2-5	TRBV29-1	many	16	NA	CSVEDPLAGTQETQYF	TGCAGCGTTGAAGATCCGCTGGCAGGGACTCAAGAGACCCAGTACTTC
TRBJ1-2	TRBV6-1	many	15	NA	CASSEVVEVAGGYTF	TGTGCCAGCAGTGAAGTTGTGGAGGTCGCAGGTGGCTACACCTTC
TRBJ2-2	TRBV27	few	14	TRBD1	CASGTGGYTGELFF	TGTGCCAGCGGGACAGGGGGCTACACCGGGGAGCTGTTTTTT
TRBJ1-2	TRBV18	NA	19	NA	CASSPPTGAITLANYGYTF	TGTGCCAGCTCACCACCTACAGGAGCCATAACCCTAGCTAACTATGGCTACACCTTC
TRBJ1-5	TRBV7-9	NA	13	NA	CASSPGTPQPQHF	TGTGCCAGCAGCCCCGGGACACCCCAGCCCCAGCATTTT
TRBJ1-1	TRBV12-3/TRBV12-4	NA	13	TRBD1	CASSRGKNTEAFF	TGTGCCAGCAGCAGGGGGAAAAACACTGAAGCTTTCTTT
TRBJ2-7	TRBV18	NA	12	NA	CSSSLPGYEQYF	TGTTCCAGCTCACTCCCAGGTTACGAGCAGTACTTC
TRBJ2-7	TRBV7-2	many	14	NA	CASSKQGGSYEQYF	TGTGCCAGCAGCAAACAGGGCGGGTCCTACGAGCAGTACTTC
TRBJ1-2	TRBV28	many	16	NA	CASSSRPTQVPGGYTF	TGTGCCAGCAGCTCCCGACCAACTCAGGTCCCGGGAGGCTACACCTTC
TRBJ2-2	TRBV29-1	many	13	NA	CSVDRLNTGELFF	TGCAGCGTTGATCGCCTCAACACCGGGGAGCTGTTTTTT
TRBJ2-5	TRBV20-1	once	16	NA	CSARGDQGIVIETQYF	TGCAGTGCTAGGGGGGATCAGGGTATCGTAATAGAGACCCAGTACTTC
TRBJ2-7	TRBV20-1	few	15	NA	CSARDPGVSTYEQYF	TGCAGTGCTAGAGATCCCGGGGTCAGCACCTACGAGCAGTACTTC
TRBJ1-2	TRBV29-1	NA	13	TRBD1	CSVGGQGRDGYTF	TGCAGCGTTGGGGGACAGGGAAGGGATGGCTACACCTTC
TRBJ2-7	TRBV5-1	NA	14	TRBD2	CASSHGLAGAEQYF	TGCGCCAGCAGCCACGGACTAGCGGGAGCCGAGCAGTACTTC
TRBJ1-3	TRBV6-5	many	16	NA	CASSRLRADSGNTIYF	TGTGCCAGCAGCCGTCTTCGGGCAGACTCTGGAAACACCATATATTTT
TRBJ2-5	TRBV15	few	15	NA	CATSSRARRWETQYF	TGTGCCACCAGCTCGAGGGCCCGGAGGTGGGAGACCCAGTACTTC
TRBJ1-5	TRBV20-1	NA	19	TRBD1	CSARDLQGQGKWSNQPQHF	TGCAGTGCTAGAGACCTGCAAGGACAGGGAAAATGGAGCAATCAGCCCCAGCATTTT
TRBJ2-7	TRBV27	few	18	NA	CASSDRLRQGPSSYEQYF	TGTGCCAGCAGTGACCGTTTGAGGCAGGGACCCTCATCCTACGAGCAGTACTTC
TRBJ2-2	TRBV24-1	many	13	NA	CATTPHDTGELFF	TGTGCCACCACCCCCCATGACACCGGGGAGCTGTTTTTT
TRBJ1-2	TRBV6-5	NA	15	NA	CASSYRDSRNYGYTF	TGTGCCAGCAGTTACCGAGACAGCCGTAACTATGGCTACACCTTC
TRBJ2-2	TRBV30	many	13	NA	CAWSVPGTGELFF	TGTGCCTGGAGTGTACCTGGCACCGGGGAGCTGTTTTTT
TRBJ1-1	TRBV20-1	many	12	NA	CSARGQGTEAFF	TGCAGTGCTAGAGGCCAGGGTACTGAAGCTTTCTTT
TRBJ1-3	TRBV15	many	17	NA	CATSRGGTPVSGNTIYF	TGTGCCACCAGCAGAGGCGGGACCCCAGTCTCTGGAAACACCATATATTTT
TRBJ1-1	TRBV27	many	13	NA	CASTYGAGAEAFF	TGTGCCAGCACCTACGGGGCAGGCGCTGAAGCTTTCTTT